A single count supports the clone carrying this T cell receptor (beta chain). These data originate in a study of control samples from healthy donors and cancer patients. CDR1 is LNHDA and CDR2 is SQIVND in the germline V gene (reference sequence). V lost 4 bases to trimming and J lost 2 bases, with 11 bases between them. This CDR3 comprises 15 residues. Measured with immunoSEQ multiplex PCR; TCRdb has only the in-frame clones, and not every one. The sample includes roughly 40,000 clones, around nine tenths of them seen just once. The sequence was collected from a woman aged 50 to 60 in good health. Sequencing was done on a sample of blood. The chain combines TRBV19 with TRBJ2-2, with TRBD2 as a possible D gene (5 bases). CDR3 DNA sequence: TGTGCCAGTAGTAAGCGGACGGGTAACACCGGGGAGCTGTTTTTT. This gives the protein CASSKRTGNTGELFF. Filled out from reference TRBV19 and TRBJ2-2, the complete variable domain reads DGGITQSPKYLFRKEGQNVTLSCEQNLNHDAMYWYRQDPGQGLRLIYYSQIVNDFQKGDIAEGYSVSREKKESFPLTVTSAQKNPTAFYLCASSKRTGNTGELFFGEGSRLTVL.